The next 15 T cell receptor beta chains were all read from a single sample in a study of beta chain features in type 1 diabetes (dated by TCRdb to 2017 to 2018). Receptors were amplified or captured by the immunoSEQ multiplex PCR assay. The High Capacity cDNA Reverse Transcription Kit was used to reverse transcribe all of the isolated RNA, meaning that expressed TCRB transcripts were what got sequenced. TCRdb re-hosts the immuneACCESS table, in-frame sequences only. Its copies lack some clones; in the studies checked, an unresolved V gene accounts for under half of them, and the cause for the rest is not known. This sample holds 220,000 or so clones; about 63% were observed only once. Together, the top ten hold approximately 0.053% of the sample. Source material: naive CD4+ T cells from blood. The cell subset or site label, read with the paper, signifies: true naive CD4+ T cells. These receptors were obtained from a young man in good health.

The chain joins TRBV19 to TRBJ2-1, with D hard to call. CDR1 LNHDA and CDR2 SQIVND come from the germline V gene (reference sequence). V lost 3 bases and J 8 bases, leaving 5 bases between the germline ends. This CDR3 is 11 amino acids long. Here the CDR3 reads CASSMRDEQFF. For the CDR3, the DNA is TGTGCCAGTAGTATGCGCGATGAGCAGTTCTTC.

V usage is TRBV6-4 and J usage is TRBJ1-2, with TRBD1 as a possible D gene (6 bases). The CDR3 runs to 13 residues. V was pared by 3 bases and J by 5 bases, with 10 bases between. Per the germline V gene, CDR1 is MRHNA and CDR2 is SNTAGT. The CDR3 sequence: CASSETGSYGYTF. The DNA of the CDR3 is TGTGCCAGCAGTGAGACAGGAAGTTATGGCTACACCTTC.

As for this clone: Additional DNA sequences in this sample encode the identical CDR3. The CDR3, as DNA: TGTGCCTGGAGTATCCAGGGCTACGAGCAGTACTTC. This sequence encodes CAWSIQGYEQYF. The chain employs TRBV30 and TRBJ2-7, with D possibly matching TRBD1 (5 bases). The CDR3 is made up of 12 amino acids. Per the germline V gene, CDR1 is GTSNPN and CDR2 is SVGIG (reference sequence). The ends were cut back, 2 bases at V and 3 bases at J, with 8 bases in the middle.

V and J are TRBV7-9 and TRBJ1-2; D unclear. The length of the CDR3 is 15 residues. Per germline, CDR1 SEHNR and CDR2 FQNEAQ (reference sequence). V gave up 8 bases and J gave up 1 base, with 17 bases separating them. CDR3 sequence reads: CASRLTGGNNYGYTF. The CDR3 DNA sequence: TGTGCCAGCCGCCTGACTGGCGGCAATAACTATGGCTACACCTTC.

The rearrangement joins TRBV13 to TRBJ2-3; 13 bases map to TRBD2. With 5 bases clipped from V and 1 base from J, the junction kept 9 bases outside the gene matches. Germline lookup yields CDR1 PRHDT and CDR2 FYEKMQ (reference sequence). The CDR3 spans 18 residues. CDR3 residues: CASSPTSGGAQGTDTQYF. The CDR3 DNA follows: TGTGCCAGCAGCCCCACTAGCGGGGGGGCTCAGGGCACAGATACGCAGTATTTT. Supplemented by reference TRBV13 and TRBJ2-3, the full variable domain reads AAGVIQSPRHLIKEKRETATLKCYPIPRHDTVYWYQQGPGQDPQFLISFYEKMQSDKGSIPDRFSAQQFSDYHSELNMSSLELGDSALYFCASSPTSGGAQGTDTQYFGPGTRLTVL.

The V and J genes are TRBV2 and TRBJ1-2; maybe TRBD1 (5 bases). The CDR3 length is 12 residues. The germline V and J ends were trimmed by 6 bases and 4 bases, with 9 bases remaining between them. Per germline, CDR1 SNHLY and CDR2 FYNNEI. The CDR3 loop reads CASREDTYGYTF. CDR3 DNA: TGTGCCAGCAGAGAGGACACCTATGGCTACACCTTC.

The genes are TRBV9 and TRBJ2-5; D uncertain. Trimming removed 0 bases at V and 2 bases at J, with 8 bases between. Looked up from germline, CDR1 is SGDLS and CDR2 is YYNGEE. This CDR3 spans 14 amino acids. The DNA for the CDR3 is TGTGCCAGCAGCGTAGACTCCGGACAAGAGACCCAGTACTTC. It encodes CASSVDSGQETQYF.

This clone was detected a few times. V gene TRBV2 combines with J gene TRBJ1-1; 9 bases are a match to TRBD1. CDR1 is SNHLY, CDR2 FYNNEI, per germline. CDR3 length equals 11 residues. With V trimmed by 6 bases and J by 9 bases, 2 bases remained unmatched. The CDR3 protein is CASRGQGKAFF. The CDR3 region has the DNA TGTGCCAGCAGGGGACAGGGTAAAGCTTTCTTT. Full variable domain (rest looked up from reference TRBV2 and TRBJ1-1): EPEVTQTPSHQVTQMGQEVILRCVPISNHLYFYWYRQILGQKVEFLVSFYNNEISEKSEIFDDQFSVERPDGSNFTLKIRSTKLEDSAMYFCASRGQGKAFFGQGTRLTVV.

For the CDR3, the DNA is TGTGCCAGCAGCTCTACAGGGCCGAATAAGTTCTTC. Its protein is CASSSTGPNKFF. The chain employs TRBV7-2 and TRBJ2-1; D possibly corresponds to TRBD1 (6 bases). CDR3 length equals 12 residues. Germline V gives CDR1 SGHTA, CDR2 FQGNSA. V dropped 4 bases and J dropped 14 bases, with 15 bases sitting between them.

The gene calls are TRBV29-1 and TRBJ1-1; perhaps TRBD1 as D (6 bases). CDR1 and CDR2 (germline): SQVTM, ANQGSEA. The CDR3 sequence is 13 residues long. The V gene lost 3 bases and the J gene lost 5 bases, with 13 bases spanning the gap. CDR3 bases: TGCAGCGTTGATCTGGGGGCGAGAACTGAAGCTTTCTTT. Amino acid sequence: CSVDLGARTEAFF.

This clone has just a few counts. The V call is TRBV30, the J call TRBJ2-5; 15 bases align to TRBD2. J lost 5 bases, V lost 1 base, and 2 bases had no gene match. Per the germline V gene, CDR1 is GTSNPN and CDR2 is SVGIG (reference sequence). The CDR3 has 15 amino acids. The CDR3, as DNA: TGTGCCTGGAGTGCGGGACTAGCGGGAGGCGAGACCCAGTACTTC. The encoded protein is CAWSAGLAGGETQYF.

The chain recombines TRBV4-1 with TRBJ2-1; the match to TRBD2 covers 9 bases. V lost 0 bases and J lost 4; bases outside the gene matches: 7. Germline lookup yields CDR1 MGHRA and CDR2 YSYEKL. This CDR3 contains 17 residues. The CDR3 region has the DNA TGCGCCAGCAGCCAAGATCGAGGGACTAGCTTTTACAATGAGCAGTTCTTC. This encodes CASSQDRGTSFYNEQFF.

The rearrangement links TRBV10-3 to TRBJ2-5, with D perhaps given as TRBD1 or TRBD2 (5 bases each). The germline V gene encodes CDR1 ENHRY and CDR2 SYGVKD. V gave up 4 bases and J gave up 3 bases, with 9 bases separating them. This CDR3 has 13 residues. The CDR3 coding sequence is TGTGCCATCAGTGGAGGGGTAGAAGAGACCCAGTACTTC. Its protein product is CAISGGVEETQYF.

The gene calls are TRBV28 and TRBJ2-1; D is possibly TRBD2 (6 bases). This CDR3 contains 15 residues. V lost 3 bases and J 2 bases, leaving 11 bases between the germline ends. CDR1 is MDHEN and CDR2 is SYDVKM in the germline V gene. CDR3 nucleotide sequence: TGTGCCAGCAGTTTGGCGGGAACCGCCTACAATGAGCAGTTCTTC. Protein sequence: CASSLAGTAYNEQFF.

The rearrangement links TRBV29-1 to TRBJ2-7; 7 nucleotides align to TRBD1. Germline lookup yields CDR1 SQVTM and CDR2 ANQGSEA. V was pared by 7 bases and J by 3 bases, with 6 bases of the junction left unmatched. CDR3 length: 12 amino acids. In DNA, the CDR3 is TGCAGCGGCCCGGGACAGTACTACGAGCAGTACTTC. This translates into CSGPGQYYEQYF.